This T cell receptor (beta chain) was captured by sequencing in a study of blood T cell repertoires in COVID-19. Deletions cut 3 bases from V and 6 bases from J, with 8 bases between. The CDR3 runs to 12 residues. Germline assignment: CDR1 SEHNR and CDR2 FQNEAQ (reference sequence). Here immunoSEQ multiplex PCR was the method, and the copy in TCRdb shows in-frame clones only, minus some. Of fewer than 45,000 clones detected, roughly 90% appear once; the ten largest clones hold 14%. The source is a human donor in a cohort sampled during active COVID-19. The V gene is TRBV7-9, the J gene TRBJ1-1, with TRBD1 as a possible D gene (5 bases). Material for sequencing was peripheral blood. The CDR3 bases are TGTGCCAGCAGCTTCGGCAGGGCTGAAGCTTTCTTT. It codes for CASSFGRAEAFF. The entire variable domain, with the rest obtained from reference TRBV7-9 and TRBJ1-1, is as follows: DTGVSQNPRHKITKRGQNVTFRCDPISEHNRLYWYRQTLGQGPEFLTYFQNEAQLEKSRLLSDRFSAERPKGSFSTLEIQRTEQGDSAMYLCASSFGRAEAFFGQGTRLTVV.